This T cell receptor beta chain was recorded in a study of blood T cell repertoires in COVID-19. Study details: Samples taken during acute and convalescent COVID-19 were collected in the United States, Italy and Spain. Sources were T cells, B-cell-depleted T cells, or PBMCs; the material itself was cDNA or gDNA.

This clone was seen a handful of times. Original methodology: Amplification with reference gene primers provided the estimates of nucleated cell counts. The method was immunoSEQ multiplex PCR; TCRdb's version includes in-frame clones alone and lacks a portion of them. The DNA gave D and trimming, while V, J and clone size come from that table. The table lists 70,000 or so clones, around 86% of them singletons. The germline V gene encodes CDR1 MNHEY and CDR2 SVGEGT. The CDR3 has 14 residues. The V and J ends lost 0 bases and 4 bases respectively, with 9 bases between them. The rearrangement uses TRBV6-2 or TRBV6-3 and TRBJ1-1; D remains ambiguous. The material sequenced was peripheral blood. This TCR derives from a woman between 18 and 30 years old with acute or convalescent COVID-19. This CDR3 reads CASSYSSTGTEAFF. CDR3 sequence (DNA): TGTGCCAGCAGTTACTCTAGCACGGGCACTGAAGCTTTCTTT.